What follows are 14 T cell receptor beta chains derived from one specimen sequenced in a study of blood T cell repertoires in COVID-19. TCRdb's table, derived via immunoSEQ multiplex PCR, lists solely in-frame clones and lacks some. Of some 200,000 clones in the sample, under 90% were seen once. Sequenced: peripheral blood. The receptors were gathered from a man aged 50-60 years with acute or convalescent COVID-19.

This clone is a singleton in its sample. The rearrangement links TRBV6-5 to TRBJ1-1, with 7 bases identical to TRBD1. The V gene end was trimmed by 4 bases and the J gene end by 0 bases; junction bases not matched to a gene: 5. The CDR3 consists of 15 residues. Germline CDR1 and CDR2: MNHEY and SVGAGI. CDR3 in DNA: TGTGCCAGCAGTTCAGGGGACAGCATGAACACTGAAGCTTTCTTT. It specifies CASSSGDSMNTEAFF.

The V and J genes are TRBV11-2 and TRBJ2-3, with TRBD2 as a possible D gene (5 bases). V was shortened by 4 bases and J by 5 bases, with 16 bases between the two germline ends. CDR3 length equals 15 residues. CDR1 is SGHAT, CDR2 FQNNGV, per germline. The DNA of the CDR3 is TGTGCCAGCAGCTCGGAGGCAGACCAAGGAGATACGCAGTATTTT. Residues: CASSSEADQGDTQYF.

The chain couples TRBV7-2 to TRBJ1-1; D ambiguous. The CDR3 covers 14 residues. The V gene lost 8 bases and the J gene lost 4 bases, with 17 bases spanning the gap. Germline assignment: CDR1 SGHTA and CDR2 FQGNSA. This chain's CDR3 is CASLPPGISTEAFF. CDR3 coding DNA: TGTGCCAGCCTCCCCCCCGGGATAAGCACTGAAGCTTTCTTT.

For the CDR3, the DNA is TGTGCCAGCAGCTTTATTACAGGGAACACTGAAGCTTTCTTT. It yields the protein CASSFITGNTEAFF. The chain uses TRBV11-1 and TRBJ1-1; TRBD1 might be the D (5 bases). Per germline, CDR1 SGHAT and CDR2 FQDESV (reference sequence). The CDR3 runs to 14 residues. The V end was cut by 3 bases, the J end by 1 base, with 9 bases between. Using reference TRBV11-1 and TRBJ1-1 for the parts outside the CDR3, the full variable domain is EAEVAQSPRYKITEKSQAVAFWCDPISGHATLYWYRQILGQGPELLVQFQDESVVDDSQLPKDRFSAERLKGVDSTLKIQPAELGDSAMYLCASSFITGNTEAFFGQGTRLTVV.

The chain joins TRBV18 to TRBJ1-4; the D gene is possibly TRBD1 (6 bases). V was pared by 6 bases and J by 0 bases, with 14 bases between. The CDR3 covers 16 residues. Germline V CDR1 and CDR2: KGHSH, LQKENI. This chain's CDR3 is CASSPQGLATNEKLFF. CDR3 nucleotide sequence: TGTGCCAGCTCCCCTCAGGGGTTAGCAACTAATGAAAAACTGTTTTTT. Filled out from reference TRBV18 and TRBJ1-4, the complete variable domain reads NAGVMQNPRHLVRRRGQEARLRCSPMKGHSHVYWYRQLPEEGLKFMVYLQKENIIDESGMPKERFSAEFPKEGPSILRIQQVVRGDSAAYFCASSPQGLATNEKLFFGSGTQLSVL.

This clone has just one count. The V gene is TRBV13, the J gene TRBJ1-6, with D unresolved. The V gene's germline CDR1 is PRHDT and CDR2 FYEKMQ (reference sequence). The V and J ends lost 5 bases and 0 bases respectively, with 8 bases between them. The CDR3 has 15 amino acids. DNA of the CDR3: TGTGCCAGCAGCCCCAGTTTCTCCTATAATTCACCCCTCCACTTT. Translated: CASSPSFSYNSPLHF.

Notes on this clone: Other DNA sequences from this sample encode an identical CDR3 as well. This rearrangement joins TRBV2 to TRBJ1-5; D might be TRBD1 (5 bases). The germline V gene encodes CDR1 SNHLY and CDR2 FYNNEI. Trimming shortened V by 5 bases and J by 6 bases, and 14 bases separated the two germline ends. The CDR3 is 14 amino acids. The CDR3 DNA reads as TGTGCCAGCAGTCGAACGGGGGAAAGTCAGCCCCAGCATTTT. Its translation is CASSRTGESQPQHF.

This chain links TRBV5-4 with TRBJ1-4; 7 bases line up with TRBD1. Germline CDR1 and CDR2: SGHNT and YYREEE (reference sequence). The CDR3 length is 14 residues. V was clipped by 2 bases and J by 4 bases; unmatched bases: 2. The CDR3 DNA sequence: TGTGCCAGCAGCTTAACAGGGGATAATGAAAAACTGTTTTTT. Its translation is CASSLTGDNEKLFF.

This clone has a handful of counts. This sequence joins TRBV18 and TRBJ1-1, with D perhaps TRBD1 (6 bases). Germline V gene data show CDR1 as KGHSH and CDR2 as LQKENI. Trimming stripped 8 bases from V and 0 bases from J, with 25 bases between. The CDR3 has 18 residues. This CDR3 is CASDSGSGRGRVNTEAFF. The CDR3, as DNA: TGTGCCAGCGATAGCGGGTCGGGCAGGGGTCGTGTGAACACTGAAGCTTTCTTT.

V is TRBV11-1 and J is TRBJ2-1; D is possibly TRBD1 (6 bases). The CDR3 extends over 14 amino acids. V lost 5 bases to trimming and J lost 3 bases, with 11 bases between them. The germline V gene has CDR1 SGHAT and CDR2 FQDESV (reference sequence). Here the CDR3 DNA reads TGTGCCAGCAGCGGCCGGGACAACTACAATGAGCAGTTCTTC. Its translation is CASSGRDNYNEQFF.

The rearrangement links TRBV7-6 to TRBJ2-1, with D possibly TRBD2 on 6 matching bases. The V end was cut by 5 bases, the J end by 5 bases, with 19 bases between. This CDR3 has 16 amino acids. Germline V gene sequence: CDR1 SGHVS, CDR2 FNYEAQ. The CDR3 spells CASSPGSSVEHNEQFF. The DNA for the CDR3 is TGTGCCAGCAGCCCAGGGTCTAGCGTGGAGCACAATGAGCAGTTCTTC.

This sequence joins TRBV11-3 and TRBJ2-1, with 10 bases identical to TRBD1. Per the germline V gene, CDR1 is SGHNT and CDR2 is YENEEA. Trimming took 2 bases from V and 4 from J; bases not matched to a gene: 11. The CDR3 contains 18 residues. CDR3 residues: CASSLHGPGQGKYNEQFF. CDR3 bases: TGTGCCAGCAGCTTACACGGCCCGGGACAGGGGAAATACAATGAGCAGTTCTTC.

Notes on this clone: Sequence at one end of the junction differs from germline and may be a read error. V and J are TRBV30 and TRBJ1-2, with D possibly matching TRBD1 (6 bases). Germline V CDR1 and CDR2: GTSNPN, SVGIG (reference sequence). There are 16 residues in the CDR3. CDR3: CAWYYPRGAEAYGYTF. CDR3 DNA: TGTGCCTGGTACTACCCCCGGGGGGCCGAGGCCTATGGTTACACCTTC.

The J gene is TRBJ1-5, the V gene TRBV18, with D tentatively TRBD1 (6 bases). This CDR3 is built from 14 residues. V lost 6 bases to trimming and J lost 5 bases, with 14 bases between them. Germline loops: CDR1 KGHSH, CDR2 LQKENI. The CDR3: CASSTGQGYQPQHF. CDR3 coding DNA: TGTGCCAGCTCCACGGGGCAGGGGTATCAGCCCCAGCATTTT. Using reference TRBV18 and TRBJ1-5 for the parts outside the CDR3, the full variable domain is NAGVMQNPRHLVRRRGQEARLRCSPMKGHSHVYWYRQLPEEGLKFMVYLQKENIIDESGMPKERFSAEFPKEGPSILRIQQVVRGDSAAYFCASSTGQGYQPQHFGDGTRLSIL.